This TCR beta chain was recovered during a study of human T cells and chemical hapten exposure (dated by TCRdb to the early 2020s). In terms of the full investigation: For sensitization, 2% DPC in acetone was applied to a roughly 2 cm by roughly 2 cm area of upper inner arm skin. Weekly therapeutic DPC doses were additionally applied to the scalp of patients throughout the approximately 24-week study period. Patch testing was done on the upper back using Finn chambers containing 0.01% DPC, and results were scored after 6 days according to International Contact Dermatitis Research Group standards. Most of the patients in the cohort were female, and the cohort covered alopecia areata with under or over 50% scalp involvement, alopecia totalis and alopecia universalis. Libraries were combined into a pool for sequencing, and differences in TCR yield between samples came mainly from small differences in library volumes within the pool. The study tracked peripheral blood TCR repertoire changes in vivo during primary and secondary sensitization to the hapten diphenylcyclopropenone (DPC) in alopecia patients. Blood samples were taken from patients before sensitization (week 0) and at 2, 6 and about 24 weeks after DPC sensitization. Under 30 alopecia patients gave blood for TCR sequencing at one to four time points (pre-sensitization, 2, 6 and 24 weeks). The full study reports these points: No change with DPC sensitization was found in the number of TCRs above 1 in 1000 frequency, and no evidence of global repertoire structure alterations was found. After repeated subsampling, changes were observed in the strength of the expansion versus patch-test correlation and in the threshold at which the correlation became significant. Because every patient had alopecia, a presumed autoimmune disease, the patients' immune response might differ from that of healthy individuals. A positive correlation was found between the number of PT1 expanded TCRs and patch test score, with significance reached at thresholds 8, 16 and 32 but not 4. Compared with pre-sensitization or healthy control sets, expanded TCRs formed significantly more large CDR3 similarity clusters, which is consistent with antigen-driven responses.

Libraries were made using RACE. Sequenced on a NextSeq 500. During library preparation, unique molecular identifiers were attached to individual cDNA molecules so that TCRs could be counted quantitatively and reproducibly. From each blood RNA sample, both TCR alpha and TCR beta chains were sequenced. The authors' analysis ran thus. The median number of TCRs per sample was approximately 93,000, ranging from roughly 20,000 to 700,000. The Decombinator software suite was used to annotate V, J and CDR3 in the TCR reads. Every sample was subsampled to the same number of TCRs (28,000) for the PS versus PT1 abundance plots. Expanded TCRs were defined as absent before sensitization and observed at least eight times at the 2-week time point. Through fastp at Q25 and MiXCR, TCRdb rebuilt clones from the public reads, retaining in-frame beta chains. A single entry per CDR3 protein holds the most common genes and DNA from its merged rows. The authors' filters were not applied to this entry. The sample includes roughly 69,000 distinct CDR3 sequences, with under 13% observed a single time. The top ten clones comprise 6.8% of the sample.

Only a few counts were recorded for this clonotype. This clone's antigen is unknown. Base qualities are missing; no much larger clone stands one base away. The sample's time point, from its label and the paper: patch test 2, 6 weeks after DPC sensitization. The treatment or condition label on this specimen signifies: therapeutic diphenylcyclopropenone sensitization with weekly scalp DPC. Blood at each patch-test visit was drawn before the patch test was applied. Eligible patients were aged 18 to 70, diagnosed with alopecia, deemed suitable for DPC therapy, and excluded if pregnant. Total RNA was isolated from unfractionated whole blood collected in Tempus Blood RNA tubes. Counted from cysteine to phenylalanine, this CDR3 has 14 amino acids. Of the read, only the CDR3 DNA is kept; its 42 bases are in frame from base 1. According to the germline V gene, CDR1 reads SGHRS and CDR2 reads YFSETQ. V and J are truncated by 0 bases and 3 bases respectively, leaving an intervening sequence of 4 bases.

The source was whole blood, collected in connection with sensitization to the hapten diphenylcyclopropenone (DPC). The receptor chain draws on TRBV5-1 and TRBJ2-6; the D gene assignment is ambiguous. The clonotype comes from a woman aged 50 to 60 with alopecia areata. Some clones in this sample may be carry-over from other donors' samples. CDR3 sequence: CASSLVGGANVLTF. The sequenced DNA: TGCGCCAGCAGCTTGGTTGGTGGGGCCAACGTCCTGACTTTC. The CDR3 plus the reference TRBV5-1 and TRBJ2-6 genes for the other parts give the full variable domain: KAGVTQTPRYLIKTRGQQVTLSCSPISGHRSVSWYQQTPGQGLQFLFEYFSETQRNKGNFPGRFSGRQFSNSRSEMNVSTLELGDSALYLCASSLVGGANVLTFGAGSRLTVL.